The sequence of this T cell receptor beta chain was determined in a study of high-grade serous ovarian cancer treatment subgroups. Study overall: Mean per sample: around 13,000 reads, around 7,100 unique TCR beta rearrangements. Whole-study findings and limits: Without spatial data, bulk sequencing limits insight into HGSC tumor diversity. Different patients shared almost no repertoire; same-patient tumors shared 0.11 to 0.79.

Tumor tissue was taken before any definitive surgery or chemotherapy was given. V was trimmed by 8 bases and J by 3 bases, leaving 20 bases between them. CDR1 MNHEY and CDR2 SMNVEV come from the germline V gene (reference sequence). This CDR3 contains 16 residues. This table comes from immunoSEQ multiplex PCR, and its TCRdb copy is limited to in-frame clones, with some not included. The repertoire holds several thousand clones, around 72% seen once, with around 9.3% in the top ten. The sample holds one count of this clone. Its antigen is still unknown. This receptor was identified in a human donor with high-grade serous ovarian cancer. Source material: tumor tissue. The J gene is TRBJ2-1, the V gene TRBV27, with TRBD2 as a possible D gene (7 bases). CDR3 in amino acids: CASSGAGDLIYNEQFF. The DNA for the CDR3 is TGTGCCAGCTCGGGGGCGGGAGACCTCATCTACAATGAGCAGTTCTTC.